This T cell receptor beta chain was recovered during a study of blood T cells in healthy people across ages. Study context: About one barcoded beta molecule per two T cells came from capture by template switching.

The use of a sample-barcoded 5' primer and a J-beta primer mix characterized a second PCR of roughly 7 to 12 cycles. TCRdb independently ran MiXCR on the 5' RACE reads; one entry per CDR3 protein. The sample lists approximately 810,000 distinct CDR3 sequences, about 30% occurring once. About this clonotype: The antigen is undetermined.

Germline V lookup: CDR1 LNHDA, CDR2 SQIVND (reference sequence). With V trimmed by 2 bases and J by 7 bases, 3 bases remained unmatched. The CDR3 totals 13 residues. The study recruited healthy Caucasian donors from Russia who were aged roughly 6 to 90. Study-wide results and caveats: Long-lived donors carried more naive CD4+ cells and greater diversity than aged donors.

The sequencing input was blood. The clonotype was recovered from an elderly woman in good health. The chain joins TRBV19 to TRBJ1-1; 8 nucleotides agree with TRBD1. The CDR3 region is CASSIRQGREAFF. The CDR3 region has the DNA TGTGCCAGTAGTATACGACAGGGGCGTGAAGCTTTCTTT.